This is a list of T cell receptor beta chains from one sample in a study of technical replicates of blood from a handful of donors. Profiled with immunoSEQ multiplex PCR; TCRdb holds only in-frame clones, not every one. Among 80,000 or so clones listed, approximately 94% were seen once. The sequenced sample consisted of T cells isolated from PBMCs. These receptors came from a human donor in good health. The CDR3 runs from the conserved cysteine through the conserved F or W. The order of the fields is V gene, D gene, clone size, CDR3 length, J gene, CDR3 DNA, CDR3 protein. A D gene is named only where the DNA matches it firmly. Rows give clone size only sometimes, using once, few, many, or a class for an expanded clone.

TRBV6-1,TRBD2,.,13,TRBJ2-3,TGTGCCAGCAGTGATTCGGGACTAGAGGCGCAGTATTTT,CASSDSGLEAQYF
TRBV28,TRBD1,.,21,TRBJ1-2,TGTGCCAGCAGTTTACAGCCGAAACGGAAACAGGGGGCTTTCCTAAGCTATGGCTACACCTTC,CASSLQPKRKQGAFLSYGYTF
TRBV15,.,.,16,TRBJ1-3,TGTGCCACCAGATTTCTAAGAGCAATCTCTGGAAACACCATATATTTT,CATRFLRAISGNTIYF
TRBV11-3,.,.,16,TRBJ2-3,TGTGCCAGCAGCTTAGAACAGGGTGTTGGCACAGATACGCAGTATTTT,CASSLEQGVGTDTQYF
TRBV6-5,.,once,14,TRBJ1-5,TGTGCCAGCAGACGGCAGGGTCTGGGTCAGCCCCAGCATTTT,CASRRQGLGQPQHF
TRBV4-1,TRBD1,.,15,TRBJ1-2,TGCGCCAGCAGCCAACAAGGGACAGCTAACTATGGCTACACCTTC,CASSQQGTANYGYTF
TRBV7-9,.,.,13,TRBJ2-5,TGTGCCAGCAGCTCTCCTCACGCGGAGACCCAGTACTTC,CASSSPHAETQYF
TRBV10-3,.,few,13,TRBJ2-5,TGTGCCATCGGGCCTTTGTCGGGGGAGACCCAGTACTTC,CAIGPLSGETQYF
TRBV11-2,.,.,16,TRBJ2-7,TGTGCCAGCAACTCTAGAGGATCCCTATACTACCACGAGCAGTACTTC,CASNSRGSLYYHEQYF
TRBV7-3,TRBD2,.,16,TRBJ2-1,TGTGCCAGCAGCTTAGGGGGACTAGCGGAATACAATGAGCAGTTCTTC,CASSLGGLAEYNEQFF
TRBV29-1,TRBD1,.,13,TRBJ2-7,TGCAGCGTTGCGACAGGGGGCGCAGGGGAGCAGTACTTC,CSVATGGAGEQYF
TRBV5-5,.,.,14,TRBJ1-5,TGTGCCAGCAGCCTAGACAGCTTCAATCAGCCCCAGCATTTT,CASSLDSFNQPQHF
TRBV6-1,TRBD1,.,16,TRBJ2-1,TGTGCCAGCAGTGAACTGGGACAGGGTACCTACAATGAGCAGTTCTTC,CASSELGQGTYNEQFF
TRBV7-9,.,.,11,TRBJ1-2,TGTGCCAGCAGCTCAATGGAGGGCTACACCTTC,CASSSMEGYTF
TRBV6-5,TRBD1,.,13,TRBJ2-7,TGTGCCAGCAGTATGGGACAGGTCTACGAGCAGTACTTC,CASSMGQVYEQYF